This section outlines one T cell receptor (beta chain) sequence together with its context. Germline V CDR1 and CDR2: SGHTA, FQGNSA. The CDR3 is made up of 14 amino acids. With V trimmed by 8 bases and J by 2 bases, 7 bases remained unmatched. The sample comes from a study of OX40 agonist ivuxolimab in advanced cancers. The overall study: The study enrolled dose-escalation patients with hepatocellular carcinoma, melanoma, renal cell or head and neck cancer.

Assay: immunoSEQ multiplex PCR; the TCRdb copy retains only in-frame clones and omits some. The sample lists 95,000 to 100,000 clones; just under 95% were seen once. The sequencing here drew on CD4+ or CD8+ T cells sorted from blood, taken in a trial of the OX40 agonist ivuxolimab. The chain combines TRBV7-2 with TRBJ2-7; 9 bases agree with TRBD1. This clonotype originated in an adult with an advanced solid tumor such as melanoma, head and neck, liver or kidney cancer. CDR3 nucleotides: TGTGCCAGCGCGCGACAGGGGGATACCTACGAGCAGTACTTC. Protein: CASARQGDTYEQYF.